This TCR beta chain was obtained from a study of T cell changes during pregnancy in multiple sclerosis. Sequenced by immunoSEQ multiplex PCR; TCRdb stores in-frame clones only, minus some. The table has 40,000 or so clones, 70% to 90% seen once. The source of this sequence is a female donor with multiple sclerosis, enrolled in a pregnancy study. The sample in question was CD8+ T cells from peripheral blood mononuclear cells, obtained in the first trimester of pregnancy.

Here the CDR3 reads CASSFGMNTEAFF. CDR3 sequence (DNA): TGTGCCAGCAGTTTCGGGATGAACACTGAAGCTTTCTTT. V gene TRBV28 combines with J gene TRBJ1-1; D ambiguous. The germline V gene has CDR1 MDHEN and CDR2 SYDVKM. V was trimmed by 3 bases and J by 0 bases, leaving 5 bases between them. This CDR3 comprises 13 residues.